The 4 T cell receptor beta chains given below trace back to one sample, sequenced in a study of OX40 agonist ivuxolimab in advanced cancers. Method: immunoSEQ multiplex PCR; TCRdb's copy keeps in-frame clones and lacks some. The sample consists of about 69,000 clones, about 90% of them appearing once. Sequences were derived from CD4+ or CD8+ T cells sorted from blood, sampled in a trial of the OX40 agonist ivuxolimab. Source of these receptors: an adult with an advanced solid tumor such as melanoma, head and neck, liver or kidney cancer.

This clone turned up a few times. The V gene is TRBV7-9, the J gene TRBJ2-3; 9 bases match TRBD1. V dropped 5 bases and J dropped 6; count of bases not matched to a gene: 6. The CDR3 extends over 14 amino acids. Germline loops: CDR1 SEHNR, CDR2 FQNEAQ (reference sequence). The CDR3 region is CASSPGTGMDTQYF. The CDR3 region has the DNA TGTGCCAGCAGCCCCGGGACAGGGATGGATACGCAGTATTTT.

The genes are TRBV6-5 and TRBJ2-1; TRBD2 matches 7 bases. This CDR3 has 15 residues. Germline V gene data show CDR1 as MNHEY and CDR2 as SVGAGI. Trimming at V came to 3 bases and at J to 5 bases, leaving 7 bases not matched to a gene. CDR3 region: CASSYGMGLNNEQFF. The CDR3 nucleotides read TGTGCCAGCAGTTATGGGATGGGACTAAACAATGAGCAGTTCTTC.

This clone has a handful of counts. The chain has TRBV10-3 and TRBJ2-3; no clear D gene. V lost 4 bases and J 5 bases, leaving 13 bases between the germline ends. There are 14 residues in the CDR3. Germline V CDR1 and CDR2: ENHRY, SYGVKD. The CDR3 protein is CAISVPGRVDTQYF. The CDR3 DNA is TGTGCCATCAGTGTGCCTGGTCGTGTAGATACGCAGTATTTT.

V and J are TRBV10-3 and TRBJ2-1; TRBD1 or TRBD2 may be the D gene (5 bases each). The CDR3 contains 12 residues. Per the germline V gene, CDR1 is ENHRY and CDR2 is SYGVKD. V lost 0 bases to trimming and J lost 10 bases, with 7 bases between them. CDR3 in DNA: TGTGCCATCAGTGAGTCGGGGACCGAGCAGTTCTTC. Amino acids: CAISESGTEQFF.